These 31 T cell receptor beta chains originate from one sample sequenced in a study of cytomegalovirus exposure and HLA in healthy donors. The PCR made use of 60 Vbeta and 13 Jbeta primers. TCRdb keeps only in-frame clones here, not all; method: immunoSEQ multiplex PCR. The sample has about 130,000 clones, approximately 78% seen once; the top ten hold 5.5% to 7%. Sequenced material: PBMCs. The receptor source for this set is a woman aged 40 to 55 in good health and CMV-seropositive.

The CDR3 nucleotides are TGTGCCAGCAGTTTAGGACAGGTTCCTTATAGCAATCAGCCCCAGCATTTT. It is translated as CASSLGQVPYSNQPQHF. The chain combines TRBV28 with TRBJ1-5; 7 bases are a match to TRBD1. The CDR3 spans 17 residues. Per germline, CDR1 MDHEN and CDR2 SYDVKM. Unmatched junction bases numbered 7, after V lost 2 bases and J lost 0 bases.

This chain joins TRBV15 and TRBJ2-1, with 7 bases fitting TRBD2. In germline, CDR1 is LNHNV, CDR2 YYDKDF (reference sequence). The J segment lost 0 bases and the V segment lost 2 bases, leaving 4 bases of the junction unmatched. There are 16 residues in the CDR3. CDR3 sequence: CATSRPSGNSYNEQFF. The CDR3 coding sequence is TGTGCCACCAGCAGACCTAGCGGTAACTCCTACAATGAGCAGTTCTTC.

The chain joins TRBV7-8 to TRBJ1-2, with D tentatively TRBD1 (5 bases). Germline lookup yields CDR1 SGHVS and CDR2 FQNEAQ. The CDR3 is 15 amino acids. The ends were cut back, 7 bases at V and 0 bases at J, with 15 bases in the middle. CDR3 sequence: CASTVGGVPNYGYTF. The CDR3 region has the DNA TGTGCCAGCACCGTGGGGGGAGTCCCTAACTATGGCTACACCTTC. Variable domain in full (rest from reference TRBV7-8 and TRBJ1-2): GAGVSQSPRYKVAKRGQDVALRCDPISGHVSLFWYQQALGQGPEFLTYFQNEAQLDKSGLPSDRFFAERPEGSVSTLKIQRTQQEDSAVYLCASTVGGVPNYGYTFGSGTRLTVV.

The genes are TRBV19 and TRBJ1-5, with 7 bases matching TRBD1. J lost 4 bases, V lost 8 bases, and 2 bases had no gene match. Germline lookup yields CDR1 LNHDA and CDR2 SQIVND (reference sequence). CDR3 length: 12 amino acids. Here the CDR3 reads CASHRGNQPQHF. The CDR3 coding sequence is TGTGCCAGTCACAGGGGTAATCAGCCCCAGCATTTT.

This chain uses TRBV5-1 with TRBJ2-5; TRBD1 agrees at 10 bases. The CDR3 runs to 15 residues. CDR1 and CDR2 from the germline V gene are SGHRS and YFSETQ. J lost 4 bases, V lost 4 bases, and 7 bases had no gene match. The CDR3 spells CASSLTGTGVETQYF. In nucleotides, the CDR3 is TGCGCCAGCAGCCTAACCGGGACAGGGGTAGAGACCCAGTACTTC.

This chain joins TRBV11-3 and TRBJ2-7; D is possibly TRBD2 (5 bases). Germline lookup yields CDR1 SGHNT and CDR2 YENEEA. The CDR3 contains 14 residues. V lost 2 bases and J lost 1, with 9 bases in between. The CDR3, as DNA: TGTGCCAGCAGCTTATCCGGGGTGTCCTACGAGCAGTACTTC. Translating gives CASSLSGVSYEQYF.

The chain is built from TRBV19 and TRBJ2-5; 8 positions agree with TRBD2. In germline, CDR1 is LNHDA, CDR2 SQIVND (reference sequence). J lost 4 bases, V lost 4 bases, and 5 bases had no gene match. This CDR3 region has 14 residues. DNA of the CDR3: TGTGCCAGTAGTAGCCCAGCGGGAGTAGAGACCCAGTACTTC. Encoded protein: CASSSPAGVETQYF.

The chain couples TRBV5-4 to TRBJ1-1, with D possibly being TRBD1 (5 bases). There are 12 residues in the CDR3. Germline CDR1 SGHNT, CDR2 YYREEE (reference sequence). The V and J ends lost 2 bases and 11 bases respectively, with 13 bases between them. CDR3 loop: CASSFPQGRAFF. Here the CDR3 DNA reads TGTGCCAGCAGCTTCCCGCAGGGTAGGGCTTTCTTT.

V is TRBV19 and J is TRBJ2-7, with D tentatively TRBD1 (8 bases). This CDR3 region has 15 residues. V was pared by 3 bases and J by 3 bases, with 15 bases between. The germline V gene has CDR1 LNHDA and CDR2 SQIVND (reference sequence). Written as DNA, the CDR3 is TGTGCCAGTAGTATTACAGGGGGGGGATACTACGAGCAGTACTTC. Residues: CASSITGGGYYEQYF.

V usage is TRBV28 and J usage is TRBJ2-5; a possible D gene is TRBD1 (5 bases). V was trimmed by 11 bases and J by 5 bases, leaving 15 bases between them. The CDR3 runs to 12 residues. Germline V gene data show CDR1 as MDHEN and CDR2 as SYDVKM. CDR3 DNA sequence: TGTGCCCGTACCAGGGCGGCCGAGACCCAGTACTTC. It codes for CARTRAAETQYF.

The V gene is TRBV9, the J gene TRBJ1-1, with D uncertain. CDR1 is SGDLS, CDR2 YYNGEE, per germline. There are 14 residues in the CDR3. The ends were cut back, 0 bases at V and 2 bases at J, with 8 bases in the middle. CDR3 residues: CASSVAGPNTEAFF. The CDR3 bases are TGTGCCAGCAGCGTAGCTGGGCCTAACACTGAAGCTTTCTTT.

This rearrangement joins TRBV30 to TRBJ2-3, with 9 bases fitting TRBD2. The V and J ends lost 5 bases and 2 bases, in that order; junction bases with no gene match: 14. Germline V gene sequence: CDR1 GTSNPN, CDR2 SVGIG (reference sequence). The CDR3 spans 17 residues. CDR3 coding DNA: TGTGCCTGGGCTCGGACGGCGGGGGGGGGAACCACAGATACGCAGTATTTT. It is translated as CAWARTAGGGTTDTQYF.

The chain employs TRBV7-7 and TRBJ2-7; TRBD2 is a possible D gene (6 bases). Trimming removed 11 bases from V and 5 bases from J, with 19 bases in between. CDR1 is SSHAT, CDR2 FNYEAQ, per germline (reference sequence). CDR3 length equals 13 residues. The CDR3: CALTGTGSHEQYF. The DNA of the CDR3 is TGTGCCCTGACCGGGACCGGGAGCCACGAGCAGTACTTC.

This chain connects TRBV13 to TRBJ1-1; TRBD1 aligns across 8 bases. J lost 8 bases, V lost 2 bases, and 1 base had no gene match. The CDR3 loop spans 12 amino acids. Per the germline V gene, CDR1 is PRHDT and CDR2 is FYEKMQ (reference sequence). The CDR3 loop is CASSLQGAEAFF. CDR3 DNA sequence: TGTGCCAGCAGCTTACAGGGGGCGGAAGCTTTCTTT. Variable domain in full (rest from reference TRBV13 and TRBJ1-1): AAGVIQSPRHLIKEKRETATLKCYPIPRHDTVYWYQQGPGQDPQFLISFYEKMQSDKGSIPDRFSAQQFSDYHSELNMSSLELGDSALYFCASSLQGAEAFFGQGTRLTVV.

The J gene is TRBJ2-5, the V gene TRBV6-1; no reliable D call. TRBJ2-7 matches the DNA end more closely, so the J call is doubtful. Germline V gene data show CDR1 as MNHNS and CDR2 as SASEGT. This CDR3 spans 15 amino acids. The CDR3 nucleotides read TGTGCCAGCAGCCCTCCGGCAGGCATGGACTACGAGCAGTACTTC. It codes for CASSPPAGMDYEQYF.

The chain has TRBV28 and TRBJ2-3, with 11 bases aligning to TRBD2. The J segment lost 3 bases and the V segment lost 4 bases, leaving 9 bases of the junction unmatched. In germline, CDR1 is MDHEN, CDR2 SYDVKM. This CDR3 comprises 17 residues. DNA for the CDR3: TGTGCCAGCAGTTCCTTAGCGGGGGGGCCATCGACAGATACGCAGTATTTT. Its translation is CASSSLAGGPSTDTQYF.

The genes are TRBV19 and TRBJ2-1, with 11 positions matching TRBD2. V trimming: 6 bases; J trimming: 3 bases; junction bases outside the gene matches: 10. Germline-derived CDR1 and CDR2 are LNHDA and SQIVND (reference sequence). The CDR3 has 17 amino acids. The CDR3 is CASRMTSGAGHYNEQFF. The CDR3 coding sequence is TGTGCCAGTAGGATGACTAGCGGGGCCGGGCACTACAATGAGCAGTTCTTC.

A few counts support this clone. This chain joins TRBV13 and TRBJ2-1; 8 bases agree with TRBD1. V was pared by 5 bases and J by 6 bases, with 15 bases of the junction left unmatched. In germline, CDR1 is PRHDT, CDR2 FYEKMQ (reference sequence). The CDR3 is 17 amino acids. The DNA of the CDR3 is TGTGCCAGCAGCGATCAGACAGGGGTTCGAATACTCAATGAGCAGTTCTTC. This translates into CASSDQTGVRILNEQFF.

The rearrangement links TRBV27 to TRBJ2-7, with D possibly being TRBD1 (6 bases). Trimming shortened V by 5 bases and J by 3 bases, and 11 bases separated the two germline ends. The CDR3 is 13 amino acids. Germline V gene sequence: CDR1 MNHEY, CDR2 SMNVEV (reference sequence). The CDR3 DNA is TGTGCCAGCAGTCCCCTAGGGGGCTACGAGCAGTACTTC. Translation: CASSPLGGYEQYF.

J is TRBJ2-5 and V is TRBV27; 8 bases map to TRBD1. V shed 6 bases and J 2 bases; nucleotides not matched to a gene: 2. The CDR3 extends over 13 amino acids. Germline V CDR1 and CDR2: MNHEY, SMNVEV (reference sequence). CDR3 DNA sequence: TGTGCCAGCAGACGACAGGGGCAAGAGACCCAGTACTTC. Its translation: CASRRQGQETQYF.

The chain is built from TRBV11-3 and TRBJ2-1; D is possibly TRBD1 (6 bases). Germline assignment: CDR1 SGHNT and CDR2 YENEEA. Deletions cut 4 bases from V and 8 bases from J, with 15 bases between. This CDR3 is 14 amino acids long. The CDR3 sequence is CASSSSLKGDEQFF. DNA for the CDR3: TGTGCCAGCAGCTCTAGTCTGAAGGGGGATGAGCAGTTCTTC.

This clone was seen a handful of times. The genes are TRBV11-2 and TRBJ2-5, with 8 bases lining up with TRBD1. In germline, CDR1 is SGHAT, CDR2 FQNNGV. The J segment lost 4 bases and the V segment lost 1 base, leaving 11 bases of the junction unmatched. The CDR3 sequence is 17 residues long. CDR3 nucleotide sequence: TGTGCCAGCAGCTTAGGAGGGGGAGCAGGGGGCGTAGAGACCCAGTACTTC. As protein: CASSLGGGAGGVETQYF. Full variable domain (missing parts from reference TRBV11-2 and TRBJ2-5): EAGVAQSPRYKIIEKRQSVAFWCNPISGHATLYWYQQILGQGPKLLIQFQNNGVVDDSQLPKDRFSAERLKGVDSTLKIQPAKLEDSAVYLCASSLGGGAGGVETQYFGPGTRLLVL.

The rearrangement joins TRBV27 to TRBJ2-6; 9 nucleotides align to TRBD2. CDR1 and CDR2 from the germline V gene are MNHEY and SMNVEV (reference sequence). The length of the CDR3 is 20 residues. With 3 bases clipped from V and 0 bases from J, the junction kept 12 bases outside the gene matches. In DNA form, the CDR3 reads TGTGCCAGCAGTTTTCACCTTAGCGGGGGAGGGCTCTCTGGGGCCAACGTCCTGACTTTC. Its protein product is CASSFHLSGGGLSGANVLTF.

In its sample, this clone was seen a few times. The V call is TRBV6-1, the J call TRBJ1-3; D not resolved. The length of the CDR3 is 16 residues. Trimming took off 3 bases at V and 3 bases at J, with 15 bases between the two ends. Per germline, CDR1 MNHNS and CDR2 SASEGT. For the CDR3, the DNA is TGTGCCAGCAGTGAGACGGGGATCTTGGGTGGAAACACCATATATTTT. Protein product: CASSETGILGGNTIYF.

The CDR3 region is CANSPLSGTDTQYF. DNA for the CDR3: TGTGCCAACTCCCCCCTATCCGGCACAGATACGCAGTATTTT. The V and J genes are TRBV7-8 and TRBJ2-3; D unresolved. CDR1 is SGHVS and CDR2 is FQNEAQ in the germline V gene. The germline V and J ends were trimmed by 10 bases and 1 base, with 15 bases remaining between them. The CDR3 sequence is 14 residues long.

The CDR3 sequence: CASRSGLAGVFEQFF. CDR3 bases: TGCGCCAGCAGATCAGGACTAGCGGGAGTTTTTGAGCAGTTCTTC. This chain uses TRBV5-1 with TRBJ2-1, with TRBD2 identical over 13 bases. Trimming at V came to 5 bases and at J to 9 bases, leaving 8 bases not matched to a gene. From germline, CDR1 is SGHRS and CDR2 YFSETQ. CDR3 length equals 15 residues.

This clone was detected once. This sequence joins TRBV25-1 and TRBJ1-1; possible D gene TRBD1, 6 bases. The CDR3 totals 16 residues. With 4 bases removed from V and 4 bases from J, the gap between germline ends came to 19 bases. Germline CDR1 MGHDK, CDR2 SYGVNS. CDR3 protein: CASSVSQGIYGTEAFF. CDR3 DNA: TGTGCCAGCAGTGTAAGTCAGGGGATCTACGGCACTGAAGCTTTCTTT.

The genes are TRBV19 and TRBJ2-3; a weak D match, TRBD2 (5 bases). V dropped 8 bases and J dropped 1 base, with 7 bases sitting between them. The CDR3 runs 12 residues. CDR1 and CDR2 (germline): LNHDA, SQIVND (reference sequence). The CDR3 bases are TGTGCCAGTCATAGCGGCACAGATACGCAGTATTTT. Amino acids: CASHSGTDTQYF.

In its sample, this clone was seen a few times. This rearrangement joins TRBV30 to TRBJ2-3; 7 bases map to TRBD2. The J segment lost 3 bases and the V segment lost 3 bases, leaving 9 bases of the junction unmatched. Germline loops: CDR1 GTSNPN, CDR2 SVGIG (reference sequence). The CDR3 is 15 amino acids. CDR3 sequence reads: CAWRRGRGRTDTQYF. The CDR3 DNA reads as TGTGCCTGGAGACGAGGGCGGGGGAGAACAGATACGCAGTATTTT.

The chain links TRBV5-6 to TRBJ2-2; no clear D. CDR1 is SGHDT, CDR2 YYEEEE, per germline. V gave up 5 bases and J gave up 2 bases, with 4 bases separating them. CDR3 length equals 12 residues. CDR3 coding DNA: TGTGCCAGCAGTTATAACACCGGGGAGCTGTTTTTT. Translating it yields CASSYNTGELFF.

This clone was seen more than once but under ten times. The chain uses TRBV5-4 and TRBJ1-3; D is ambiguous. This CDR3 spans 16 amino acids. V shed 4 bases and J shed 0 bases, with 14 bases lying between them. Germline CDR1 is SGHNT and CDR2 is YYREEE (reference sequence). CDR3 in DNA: TGTGCCAGCAGCAGTACTAAGATAAACTCTGGAAACACCATATATTTT. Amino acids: CASSSTKINSGNTIYF.